One and the same sample provided the 21 T cell receptor beta chains below, sequenced in a study of Ad26.COV2.S vaccination and SARS-CoV-2 variants. Produced via immunoSEQ multiplex PCR; TCRdb's table is partial and in-frame only. This table holds fewer than 400,000 clones, approximately 80% found once. As for treatment: roughly 19 received Ad26.COV2.S at low or high dose, single or two shots; 5 received placebo; per-sample allocation not given. Material that was analyzed had been drawn on day 63 after the first vaccine or placebo injection. This sample comprised peripheral blood, obtained in a trial of Ad26.COV2.S vaccine versus placebo. The receptors here all came from a person between 18 and 65 years old who received the Ad26.COV2.S COVID-19 vaccine or a placebo.

This clone came up once. The CDR3 is CASSFASGYEETQYF. CDR3 nucleotide sequence: TGTGCCAGCAGTTTTGCTAGCGGGTACGAGGAGACCCAGTACTTC. This chain connects TRBV28 to TRBJ2-5; 8 bases line up with TRBD2. CDR1 and CDR2 (germline): MDHEN, SYDVKM. After removal of 3 bases from V and 5 bases from J, the junction contained 8 bases not matched to a gene. This CDR3 has 15 amino acids.

The J gene is TRBJ2-7, the V gene TRBV9, with D possibly matching TRBD1 (6 bases). The CDR3 runs to 15 residues. CDR1 is SGDLS and CDR2 is YYNGEE in the germline V gene. Trimming pared 4 bases from V and 2 bases from J, leaving 16 bases between. As DNA, the CDR3 is TGTGCCAGCAGCCCCCGTGAAGGGGGACCCTACGAGCAGTACTTC. It translates to CASSPREGGPYEQYF.

The CDR3 region is CASSQDRIGHEQYF. The CDR3 nucleotides are TGCGCCAGCAGCCAAGATCGGATAGGGCACGAGCAGTACTTC. The J gene is TRBJ2-7, the V gene TRBV4-1; D ambiguous. CDR3 size: 14 residues. V was pared by 0 bases and J by 5 bases, with 11 bases between. Germline CDR1 and CDR2: MGHRA and YSYEKL.

The chain employs TRBV5-1 and TRBJ2-7, with D perhaps TRBD1 (6 bases). The V and J ends lost 3 bases and 1 base respectively, with 11 bases between them. The CDR3 totals 14 residues. Looked up from germline, CDR1 is SGHRS and CDR2 is YFSETQ. This CDR3 is CASSYGTWSYEQYF. The CDR3 DNA reads as TGCGCCAGCAGCTACGGGACATGGTCCTACGAGCAGTACTTC.

The chain has TRBV13 and TRBJ2-3; 8 positions agree with TRBD1. Germline V gene sequence: CDR1 PRHDT, CDR2 FYEKMQ (reference sequence). The CDR3 sequence is 15 residues long. With 4 bases clipped from V and 4 bases from J, the junction kept 7 bases outside the gene matches. CDR3 sequence reads: CASSYTGGSADTQYF. The DNA for the CDR3 is TGTGCCAGCAGCTACACAGGGGGTTCGGCAGATACGCAGTATTTT.

In its sample, this clone was seen a few times. The genes are TRBV28 and TRBJ2-2, with a possible D match to TRBD1 (7 bases). Germline-derived CDR1 and CDR2 are MDHEN and SYDVKM. V shed 4 bases and J shed 3 bases, with 18 bases lying between them. This CDR3 is 17 amino acids long. The DNA for the CDR3 is TGTGCCAGCAGTTCGTCCTCTCGGAGGGGGCACACCGGGGAGCTGTTTTTT. This sequence encodes CASSSSSRRGHTGELFF.

The chain uses TRBV6-5 and TRBJ2-7; D is unclear. Trimming took 2 bases from V and 0 from J, leaving 5 bases between them. CDR1 and CDR2 (germline): MNHEY, SVGAGI. The CDR3 loop spans 13 amino acids. DNA for the CDR3: TGTGCCAGCAGTTACGCGATCTCCTACGAGCAGTACTTC. Translation gives CASSYAISYEQYF.

The sample holds a few counts of this clone. The rearrangement links TRBV5-6 to TRBJ1-2; no clear D. The CDR3 consists of 15 residues. The V and J ends lost 2 bases and 1 base respectively, with 12 bases between them. CDR1 is SGHDT and CDR2 is YYEEEE in the germline V gene. The CDR3 here is CASSFEGRINYGYTF. CDR3 nucleotides: TGTGCCAGCAGCTTTGAAGGACGGATTAACTATGGCTACACCTTC.

The rearrangement uses TRBV2 and TRBJ2-7, with 13 nucleotides matching TRBD2. CDR3 length: 18 residues. The V and J ends lost 0 bases and 2 bases, in that order; junction bases with no gene match: 7. Germline V gene sequence: CDR1 SNHLY, CDR2 FYNNEI. This CDR3 is CASSEAWTSGGHTYEQYF. CDR3 DNA sequence: TGTGCCAGCAGTGAAGCGTGGACTAGCGGGGGCCACACCTACGAGCAGTACTTC.

The chain joins TRBV28 to TRBJ1-1; D call uncertain. Trimming pared 2 bases from V and 3 bases from J, leaving 16 bases between. The V gene's germline CDR1 is MDHEN and CDR2 SYDVKM. The CDR3 spans 16 residues. The chain's CDR3 is CASSLDLGRTHTEAFF. The CDR3, as DNA: TGTGCCAGCAGTTTAGATCTCGGGCGTACACACACTGAAGCTTTCTTT.

A note on this clone: The junction shows a germline mismatch at one end, possibly a read error. The J gene is TRBJ2-2, the V gene TRBV28; D gene uncertain. This CDR3 region has 14 residues. CDR1 and CDR2 from the germline V gene are MDHEN and SYDVKM. CDR3 loop: CATARPTNTGELFF. CDR3 in DNA: TGTGCCACGGCACGGCCCACGAATACCGGGGAGCTGTTTTTT.

This sequence joins TRBV10-3 and TRBJ2-7; 8 bases align to TRBD1. Germline-derived CDR1 and CDR2 are ENHRY and SYGVKD. This CDR3 has 14 amino acids. V shed 4 bases and J 4 bases; nucleotides not matched to a gene: 6. For the CDR3, the DNA is TGTGCCATCAGTGCCTCGGGACAGGAATACGAGCAGTACTTC. This codes for CAISASGQEYEQYF.

This chain joins TRBV6-1 and TRBJ2-2, with D hard to call. V lost 3 bases and J lost 0, with 5 bases in between. The CDR3 has 14 residues. Germline CDR1 and CDR2: MNHNS and SASEGT. The CDR3 loop reads CASSDTSNTGELFF. The CDR3 DNA reads as TGTGCCAGCAGTGACACATCGAACACCGGGGAGCTGTTTTTT.

The chain couples TRBV5-1 to TRBJ2-3; 7 nucleotides align to TRBD2. Germline V gene data show CDR1 as SGHRS and CDR2 as YFSETQ. The CDR3 spans 16 residues. After removal of 4 bases from V and 2 bases from J, the junction contained 10 bases not matched to a gene. The CDR3 DNA sequence: TGCGCCAGCAGCAAAAGGCTCGGGGGGAACACAGATACGCAGTATTTT. As protein: CASSKRLGGNTDTQYF.

The V and J genes are TRBV2 and TRBJ1-1; tentatively, D is TRBD1 (5 bases). Germline loops: CDR1 SNHLY, CDR2 FYNNEI. The V end was cut by 3 bases, the J end by 4 bases, with 12 bases between. This CDR3 region has 14 residues. The CDR3 bases are TGTGCCAGCAGTGATGGGGAAGGGGCCACTGAAGCTTTCTTT. Translation: CASSDGEGATEAFF.

This rearrangement joins TRBV5-1 to TRBJ1-2; tentatively, D is TRBD1 (5 bases). Between the trimmed V and J ends, which lost 0 bases and 7 bases, there was a span of 16 bases. CDR1 and CDR2 from the germline V gene are SGHRS and YFSETQ. CDR3 length equals 15 residues. CDR3 region: CASSLGGPTSPGYTF. DNA of the CDR3: TGCGCCAGCAGCTTGGGGGGACCGACTTCCCCTGGCTACACCTTC.

The gene calls are TRBV5-1 and TRBJ1-2; no clear D. Germline V gene data show CDR1 as SGHRS and CDR2 as YFSETQ. The CDR3 has 15 amino acids. The V end lost 3 bases, the J end lost 6 bases, and 18 bases lay between the germline ends. The chain's CDR3 is CASSSVPLEANGYTF. CDR3 nucleotide sequence: TGCGCCAGCAGCTCAGTCCCATTGGAGGCTAATGGCTACACCTTC.

This clone was counted once. The rearrangement joins TRBV28 to TRBJ1-5, with D possibly being TRBD1 (5 bases). V lost 6 bases and J 2 bases, leaving 20 bases between the germline ends. From germline, CDR1 is MDHEN and CDR2 SYDVKM. This CDR3 region has 17 residues. The CDR3: CASRGEGGAFGNQPQHF. The CDR3 bases are TGTGCCAGCAGGGGGGAAGGTGGGGCCTTTGGCAATCAGCCCCAGCATTTT.

The chain links TRBV2 to TRBJ2-7; the match to TRBD1 covers 8 bases. Looked up from germline, CDR1 is SNHLY and CDR2 is FYNNEI. The CDR3 is made up of 16 amino acids. With 6 bases clipped from V and 3 bases from J, the junction kept 13 bases outside the gene matches. In nucleotides, the CDR3 is TGTGCCAGCAGACCCCCCCCCGGACAGGGTCGCTACGAGCAGTACTTC. Translation gives CASRPPPGQGRYEQYF.

This clone was recorded a few times. The chain combines TRBV7-9 with TRBJ1-6; D remains unclear. The CDR3 covers 15 residues. The V and J ends lost 1 base and 7 bases respectively, with 11 bases between them. The germline V gene has CDR1 SEHNR and CDR2 FQNEAQ (reference sequence). The CDR3 sequence: CASSLGSGGNSPLHF. CDR3 coding DNA: TGTGCCAGCAGCTTAGGCTCTGGTGGGAATTCACCCCTCCACTTT.

The chain joins TRBV7-9 to TRBJ1-6; no clear D. V gave up 1 base and J gave up 0 bases, with 7 bases separating them. The germline V gene has CDR1 SEHNR and CDR2 FQNEAQ (reference sequence). The CDR3 runs 16 residues. The CDR3 spells CASSLVDFSYNSPLHF. For the CDR3, the DNA is TGTGCCAGCAGCTTAGTTGATTTCTCCTATAATTCACCCCTCCACTTT. The whole variable domain, filled in from reference TRBV7-9 and TRBJ1-6, reads DTGVSQNPRHKITKRGQNVTFRCDPISEHNRLYWYRQTLGQGPEFLTYFQNEAQLEKSRLLSDRFSAERPKGSFSTLEIQRTEQGDSAMYLCASSLVDFSYNSPLHFGNGTRLTVT.